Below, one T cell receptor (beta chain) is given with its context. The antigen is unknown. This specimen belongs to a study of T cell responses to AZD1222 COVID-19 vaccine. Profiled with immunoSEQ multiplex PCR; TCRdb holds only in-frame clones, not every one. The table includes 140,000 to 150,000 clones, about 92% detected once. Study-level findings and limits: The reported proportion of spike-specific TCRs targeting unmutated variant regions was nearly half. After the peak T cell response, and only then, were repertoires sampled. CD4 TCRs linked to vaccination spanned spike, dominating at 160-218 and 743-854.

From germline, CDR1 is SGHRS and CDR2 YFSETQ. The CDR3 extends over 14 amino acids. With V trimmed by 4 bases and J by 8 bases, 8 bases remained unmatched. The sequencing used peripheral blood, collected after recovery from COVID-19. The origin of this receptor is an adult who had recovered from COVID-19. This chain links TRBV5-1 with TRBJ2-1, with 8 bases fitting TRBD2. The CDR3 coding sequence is TGCGCCAGCAGCGGGACTAGGAGTAGAGATGAGCAGTTCTTC. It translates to CASSGTRSRDEQFF. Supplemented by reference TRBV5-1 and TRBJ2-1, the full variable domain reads KAGVTQTPRYLIKTRGQQVTLSCSPISGHRSVSWYQQTPGQGLQFLFEYFSETQRNKGNFPGRFSGRQFSNSRSEMNVSTLELGDSALYLCASSGTRSRDEQFFGPGTRLTVL.